This T cell receptor beta chain was recorded in a study of OX40 agonist ivuxolimab in advanced cancers. As for the study more broadly: Ivuxolimab, which targeted the costimulatory receptor OX40 (CD134), was an agonistic, fully human IgG2 monoclonal antibody. The purpose of peripheral TCRbeta sequencing was to test whether ivuxolimab changed TCR sequence diversity and led to clonal T-cell expansion. Among the 50 to 55 dose-escalation patients, 19 had hepatocellular carcinoma, approximately 15 melanoma, 9 renal cell carcinoma and 9 head and neck cancer. Patients were allowed to have had prior anti-PD-1, anti-PD-L1 or anti-CTLA-4 therapy, and roughly 40% of the dose-escalation patients had been treated with checkpoint inhibitors. The paper describes the monotherapy dose-escalation part (N = 52 patients) of the phase I trial of ivuxolimab. Intravenous ivuxolimab was administered to patients every 2 weeks at six dose levels: 0.01, 0.1, 0.3, 1.5, 3 and 10 mg/kg. Partial responses were achieved by three dose-escalation patients, of whom one had hepatocellular carcinoma and two had cutaneous melanoma. The dose-escalation cohort was 80% to 90% male with a mean age of around 62 years, ranging from roughly 20 to 80. Study-wide findings and limitations: In the 0.1-3.0 mg/kg groups, partial responders had among the lowest normalized peripheral clonal expansion, particularly in CD8+ T cells. After ivuxolimab, CD8+ T cells had more expanded clones than CD4+ T cells on average. Low levels of normalized T-cell clonal expansion were also seen in some patients who did not respond. Which antigens the clonally expanded peripheral T cells were specific for was not determined. At doses of 0.1 to 3.0 mg/kg, clonal expansion of both CD4+ and CD8+ T cells in blood was seen between baseline and week 6.

This clone was seen just once. Its antigen is unknown. No much larger clone is present one base from it, and per-base qualities are unavailable. Genomic DNA was isolated from the sorted cells so that the TCRbeta CDR3 region could be sequenced. TCRbeta CDR3 regions were sequenced using the immunoSEQ Assay. The source is immuneACCESS, and TCRdb retained only in-frame sequences with V and J called. Part of the clones is not carried over; for the studies checked, unresolved V genes explain less than half of this, and the remainder is unexplained. The sample data list about 50,000 clones, and around 84% of these were observed just once. About 13% of the sample is held by the ten biggest clonotypes. The trial excluded patients who had a history of autoimmune disease or who were on systemic immunosuppression. Peripheral blood for TCR sequencing was collected from all dose cohorts at baseline, on cycle 4 day 1, and on cycle 7 day 1. Samples came from an open-label, multicenter, first-in-human phase I dose-escalation trial of ivuxolimab. Adults with locally advanced or metastatic melanoma, renal cell, hepatocellular, or head and neck squamous cell carcinoma were enrolled in the trial. Before TCR sequencing, CD4+ and CD8+ T cells were separately sorted from peripheral blood.

V and J are truncated by 6 bases and 3 bases respectively, leaving an intervening sequence of 10 bases. The CDR3 contains 13 residues, cysteine and phenylalanine counted. The read is trimmed to its CDR3 DNA, 39 bases read in frame from base 1. The germline V gene encodes CDR1 SGHTA and CDR2 FQGNSA. The sample consisted of CD4+ or CD8+ T cells sorted from blood, taken in a trial of the OX40 agonist ivuxolimab. This sequence originates from an adult with an advanced solid tumor such as melanoma, head and neck, liver or kidney cancer. The rearrangement joined TRBV7-2 to TRBJ2-3; the D gene cannot be named for sure. CDR3 reads: CASSLDWTDTQYF. The DNA is TGTGCCAGCAGTCTTGACTGGACAGATACGCAGTATTTT.